One sample yielded the 27 T cell receptor beta chains listed below, sequenced in a study of blood T cell repertoires in COVID-19. TCRdb keeps only in-frame clones here, not all; method: immunoSEQ multiplex PCR. The table records 87,000 or so clones, approximately 89% of them present only once. The specimen sequenced was peripheral blood. These receptors all come from a human donor with acute or convalescent COVID-19. The donor label of this sample is uncertain.

This clone was picked up one time. This chain joins TRBV6-1 and TRBJ1-6; D is unclear. CDR3 length: 15 residues. CDR1 and CDR2 from the germline V gene are MNHNS and SASEGT. V was pared by 2 bases and J by 4 bases, with 9 bases between. The CDR3 sequence: CASSEFGQYNSPLHF. The CDR3 DNA follows: TGTGCCAGCAGTGAATTTGGGCAGTATAATTCACCCCTCCACTTT.

The chain's CDR3 is CASSQDSYGYTF. For the CDR3, the DNA is TGTGCCAGCAGCCAAGACAGCTATGGCTACACCTTC. J is TRBJ1-2 and V is TRBV14; D unclear. The CDR3 extends over 12 amino acids. V was clipped by 0 bases and J by 4 bases, with 3 bases between them. CDR1 is SGHDN and CDR2 is FVKESK in the germline V gene.

The genes are TRBV3-1 (or the pseudogene TRBV3-2) and TRBJ2-5; TRBD1 matches 7 bases. Trimming removed 4 bases from V and 4 bases from J; junction bases left unmatched: 6. The germline gives CDR1 LGHDT, CDR2 YNNKEL (reference sequence). CDR3 length: 14 residues. CDR3 amino acids: CASSRQGGGETQYF. The DNA of the CDR3 is TGTGCCAGCAGCCGCCAAGGGGGCGGAGAGACCCAGTACTTC.

J is TRBJ2-7 and V is TRBV28; 10 nucleotides align to TRBD1. The germline CDR1 and CDR2 sequences are MDHEN and SYDVKM. The CDR3 has 14 residues. V lost 8 bases to trimming and J lost 4 bases; unmatched junction nucleotides: 8. The CDR3 DNA reads TGTGCCAGCCTCTCGGGGACAGGGGCATACGAGCAGTACTTC. As protein: CASLSGTGAYEQYF.

V usage is TRBV5-1 and J usage is TRBJ2-1, with 8 positions matching TRBD2. The germline gives CDR1 SGHRS, CDR2 YFSETQ. CDR3 length equals 15 residues. The ends lost 3 bases at V and 4 bases at J; junction bases unmatched: 6. In DNA form, the CDR3 reads TGCGCCAGCAGCTCAAGCGGGGGTACGTACAATGAGCAGTTCTTC. This translates into CASSSSGGTYNEQFF.

The J gene is TRBJ1-4, the V gene TRBV6-6, with D perhaps matching TRBD1 (6 bases). This CDR3 region has 13 residues. Trimming stripped 5 bases from V and 10 bases from J, with 14 bases between. The germline CDR1 and CDR2 sequences are MNHNY and SVGAGI (reference sequence). CDR3 nucleotide sequence: TGTGCCAGCAGTACGGTCACAGGGTCAAAACTGTTTTTT. It specifies CASSTVTGSKLFF.

The chain uses TRBV6-5 and TRBJ1-1, with a possible D match to TRBD1 (5 bases). The CDR3 contains 13 residues. Trimming stripped 6 bases from V and 1 base from J, with 9 bases between. Germline lookup yields CDR1 MNHEY and CDR2 SVGAGI. The CDR3 is CASSLTENTEAFF. In nucleotides, the CDR3 is TGTGCCAGCAGCTTGACAGAGAACACTGAAGCTTTCTTT.

The chain combines TRBV2 with TRBJ2-7; D ambiguous. CDR3 size: 12 residues. Trimming cost V 3 bases and J 4 bases, with 7 bases left between them. Germline V gene lookup returns CDR1 SNHLY and CDR2 FYNNEI. CDR3 sequence (DNA): TGTGCCAGCAGTGACAGAGGATACGAGCAGTACTTC. Its protein is CASSDRGYEQYF.

The V call is TRBV6-5, the J call TRBJ2-3; D is uncertain. The length of the CDR3 is 15 residues. CDR1 and CDR2 from the germline V gene are MNHEY and SVGAGI. Trimming shortened V by 6 bases and J by 3 bases, and 16 bases separated the two germline ends. CDR3 region: CASRPLSTLTDTQYF. CDR3 sequence (DNA): TGTGCCAGCAGACCCCTCTCTACTCTAACAGATACGCAGTATTTT.

This chain joins TRBV29-1 and TRBJ2-3; D is possibly TRBD1 (6 bases). V gave up 8 bases and J gave up 6 bases, with 15 bases separating them. The V gene's germline CDR1 is SQVTM and CDR2 ANQGSEA. CDR3 length equals 12 residues. This CDR3 is CSLDSGEDTQYF. The CDR3 DNA sequence: TGCAGCCTAGACTCAGGGGAGGATACGCAGTATTTT.

CDR3 coding DNA: TGTGCCAGCAGCCCAAACACCGGGGAGCTGTTTTTT. Translated, it gives CASSPNTGELFF. The chain combines TRBV11-3 with TRBJ2-2; D remains ambiguous. The CDR3 has 12 residues. Trimming stripped 5 bases from V and 2 bases from J, with 3 bases between. In germline, CDR1 is SGHNT, CDR2 YENEEA. The whole variable domain, filled in from reference TRBV11-3 and TRBJ2-2, reads EAGVVQSPRYKIIEKKQPVAFWCNPISGHNTLYWYLQNLGQGPELLIRYENEEAVDDSQLPKDRFSAERLKGVDSTLKIQPAELGDSAVYLCASSPNTGELFFGEGSRLTVL.

This chain uses TRBV10-3 with TRBJ1-5; a weak D match, TRBD1 (6 bases). The V end lost 3 bases, the J end lost 2 bases, and 14 bases lay between the germline ends. Germline V CDR1 and CDR2: ENHRY, SYGVKD. This CDR3 region has 16 residues. This CDR3 reads CAISELDSAGNQPQHF. CDR3 coding DNA: TGTGCCATCAGTGAACTGGACAGCGCCGGCAATCAGCCCCAGCATTTT.

The rearrangement uses TRBV6-6 and TRBJ2-7, with 8 bases aligning to TRBD1. The germline gives CDR1 MNHNY, CDR2 SVGAGI (reference sequence). The V segment lost 5 bases and the J segment 2 bases; nucleotides outside the gene matches: 8. The CDR3 runs to 15 residues. CDR3 in amino acids: CASSQDGTGTYEQYF. The CDR3, as DNA: TGTGCCAGCAGTCAGGACGGGACAGGCACCTACGAGCAGTACTTC.

This clone was detected once. This chain connects TRBV6-5 to TRBJ1-6, with 8 bases aligning to TRBD1. In germline, CDR1 is MNHEY, CDR2 SVGAGI. With 5 bases clipped from V and 10 bases from J, the junction kept 7 bases outside the gene matches. The CDR3 spans 14 residues. The CDR3 sequence: CASSKDRVKSPLHF. The CDR3 nucleotides read TGTGCCAGCAGTAAGGACAGGGTAAAGTCACCCCTCCACTTT.

This chain links TRBV5-1 with TRBJ1-1, with D unclear. The CDR3 is made up of 15 amino acids. V was clipped by 5 bases and J by 3 bases, with 17 bases between them. In germline, CDR1 is SGHRS, CDR2 YFSETQ. Written as DNA, the CDR3 is TGCGCCAGCAGGGTAACAGCTCGTGGGTACACTGAAGCTTTCTTT. Protein product: CASRVTARGYTEAFF.

This clone was counted between two and nine times. This rearrangement joins TRBV5-1 to TRBJ1-6; D perhaps matches TRBD1 (6 bases). The V end lost 0 bases, the J end lost 10 bases, and 14 bases lay between the germline ends. Per the germline V gene, CDR1 is SGHRS and CDR2 is YFSETQ. The CDR3 is made up of 15 amino acids. Written as DNA, the CDR3 is TGCGCCAGCAGCTTGGTCCAGGGGTCCGAGTCACCCCTCCACTTT. Residues: CASSLVQGSESPLHF.

This clone has just a few counts. The chain uses TRBV12-3 or TRBV12-4 and TRBJ1-1; 9 bases map to TRBD1. V was pared by 2 bases and J by 11 bases, with 3 bases of the junction left unmatched. This CDR3 is built from 12 residues. CDR3 coding DNA: TGTGCCAGCAGTTTATGGGACAGGGAGGCTTTCTTT. Its translation is CASSLWDREAFF.

This clone was observed a few times. The V call is TRBV19, the J call TRBJ2-7; maybe TRBD1 (6 bases). V was clipped by 1 base and J by 2 bases, with 15 bases between them. Per the germline V gene, CDR1 is LNHDA and CDR2 is SQIVND (reference sequence). The CDR3 has 16 residues. The CDR3 coding sequence is TGTGCCAGTAGTATAGCCCTGACAGGTAGAACCTACGAGCAGTACTTC. It is translated as CASSIALTGRTYEQYF.

The chain joins TRBV9 to TRBJ1-6; D gene uncertain. Germline lookup yields CDR1 SGDLS and CDR2 YYNGEE. This CDR3 has 15 residues. V was shortened by 0 bases and J by 6 bases, with 10 bases between the two germline ends. This CDR3 is CASSVAPVGNSPLHF. The CDR3 nucleotides are TGTGCCAGCAGCGTAGCTCCGGTCGGTAATTCACCCCTCCACTTT.

The rearrangement joins TRBV5-4 to TRBJ1-2, with D perhaps TRBD1 (5 bases). Germline loops: CDR1 SGHNT, CDR2 YYREEE (reference sequence). The CDR3 has 15 amino acids. Trimming took 0 bases from V and 6 from J, leaving 15 bases between them. In DNA form, the CDR3 reads TGTGCCAGCAGCTTGGTGGGGCTCGCTTCGAATGGCTACACCTTC. This codes for CASSLVGLASNGYTF.

The chain links TRBV3-1 (or the pseudogene TRBV3-2) to TRBJ2-7, with D unresolved. The CDR3 length is 12 residues. CDR1 is LGHDT, CDR2 YNNKEL, per germline (reference sequence). Trimming took 1 base from V and 3 from J, leaving 4 bases between them. Here the CDR3 DNA reads TGTGCCAGCAGCCAAGTAGTCTACGAGCAGTACTTC. This gives the protein CASSQVVYEQYF.

The chain employs TRBV18 and TRBJ2-7, with D possibly TRBD2 on 5 matching bases. The CDR3 has 16 amino acids. V gave up 0 bases and J gave up 7 bases, with 19 bases separating them. Germline assignment: CDR1 KGHSH and CDR2 LQKENI. In DNA, the CDR3 is TGTGCCAGCTCACCACCTCCCCAGGACGGACTTTGGGAGCAGTACTTC. Amino acids: CASSPPPQDGLWEQYF.

This clone was detected a few times. This rearrangement joins TRBV18 to TRBJ2-7; tentative D call: TRBD2 (6 bases). Germline V lookup: CDR1 KGHSH, CDR2 LQKENI. V was clipped by 2 bases and J by 2 bases, with 13 bases between them. This CDR3 is 15 amino acids long. CDR3 loop: CASSPGGAATYEQYF. As DNA, the CDR3 is TGTGCCAGCTCACCAGGCGGGGCTGCAACCTACGAGCAGTACTTC.

The chain has TRBV2 and TRBJ2-7, with 7 bases aligning to TRBD1. CDR1 SNHLY and CDR2 FYNNEI come from the germline V gene. The CDR3 contains 15 residues. J lost 0 bases, V lost 8 bases, and 10 bases had no gene match. CDR3 nucleotide sequence: TGTGCCAGCGGGTTGGGACAGCTTAGCTCCTACGAGCAGTACTTC. It encodes CASGLGQLSSYEQYF.

This chain joins TRBV28 and TRBJ2-2; 9 bases are a match to TRBD2. Trimming at V came to 3 bases and at J to 4 bases, leaving 3 bases not matched to a gene. Germline CDR1 MDHEN, CDR2 SYDVKM. This CDR3 contains 15 residues. The CDR3 here is CASSLSAGGTGELFF. CDR3 coding DNA: TGTGCCAGCAGTTTGTCAGCGGGGGGCACCGGGGAGCTGTTTTTT.

The rearrangement uses TRBV5-1 and TRBJ2-3, with 9 positions matching TRBD2. This CDR3 is 15 amino acids long. Germline CDR1 reads SGHRS; CDR2 reads YFSETQ. V shed 0 bases, J shed 6 bases, and the junction held 5 bases outside the gene matches. Written as DNA, the CDR3 is TGCGCCAGCAGCTTGGTTCTAGCGGGGTTGGATACGCAGTATTTT. This codes for CASSLVLAGLDTQYF.

This clone appeared once. This chain joins TRBV7-2 and TRBJ1-1; tentative D call: TRBD1 (6 bases). The CDR3 is 15 amino acids. Trimming removed 5 bases from V and 4 bases from J, with 17 bases in between. The germline gives CDR1 SGHTA, CDR2 FQGNSA. This CDR3 is CASSLSGTLGTEAFF. In DNA, the CDR3 is TGTGCCAGCAGCCTATCCGGGACACTGGGCACTGAAGCTTTCTTT.